This is a list of T cell receptor beta chains from one sample in a study of CD8+CD57+ T cells in acquired aplastic anemia. TCRdb fed the reads into MiXCR, producing one record per CDR3 protein. The data contain 450,000 to 550,000 distinct CDR3 sequences, around a third of them singletons. Material: sorted CD4+, CD8+, or CD8+CD57+ T cells (not recorded which) from PBMCs. These receptor sequences come from a human donor with aplastic anemia. Each CDR3 is given with its conserved first and last residue. A D gene is named only where the DNA matches it firmly. Expanded clones get a size class; other rows say once, few or many, or leave the size out.

>TRBJ2-1|TRBV20-1|.|.
CSASTGNVNNEQFF
TGCAGTGCTAGTACCGGTAACGTCAACAATGAGCAGTTCTTC
>TRBJ1-2|TRBV5-5|.|many
CASSLIPGGYGYTF
TGTGCCAGCAGCTTGATCCCCGGGGGATATGGCTACACCTTC
>TRBJ2-1|TRBV2|.|many
CASSGGGNSYNEQFF
TGTGCCAGCAGTGGGGGCGGAAACTCCTACAATGAGCAGTTCTTC
>TRBJ2-7|TRBV2|.|once
CASAKRATYEQYF
TGTGCCAGCGCCAAGAGGGCCACGTACGAGCAGTACTTC
>TRBJ1-4|TRBV7-9|TRBD1|.
CASSLGGQDEKLFF
TGTGCCAGCAGCTTAGGGGGACAGGATGAAAAACTGTTTTTT
>TRBJ1-1|TRBV9|.|many
CASSPRPNTEAFF
TGTGCCAGCAGCCCCCGCCCGAACACTGAAGCTTTCTTT
>TRBJ2-7|TRBV25-1|.|.
CASSLGGRNEQYF
TGTGCCAGCAGTTTAGGGGGGAGGAACGAGCAGTACTTC
>TRBJ2-5|TRBV20-1|.|.
CSPGPSGEETQYF
TGCAGTCCTGGTCCTTCCGGAGAGGAGACCCAGTACTTC
>TRBJ1-2|TRBV28|.|once
CASSLVSPLPHGYTF
TGTGCCAGCAGTTTAGTATCCCCACTTCCTCATGGCTACACCTTC
>TRBJ1-1|TRBV10-1|.|many
CASRSGLPNTEAFF
TGCGCCAGCAGGTCCGGACTTCCGAACACTGAAGCTTTCTTT
>TRBJ1-5|TRBV6-2/TRBV6-3|.|.
CASSYWRSRSNQPQHF
TGTGCCAGCAGTTACTGGCGCAGTCGGAGCAATCAGCCCCAGCATTTT
>TRBJ1-6|TRBV15|.|many
CATSRGGAGNSPLHF
TGTGCCACCAGCAGGGGGGGAGCGGGTAATTCACCCCTCCACTTT
>TRBJ2-3|TRBV9|TRBD2|few
CASSAGLQSTDTQYF
TGTGCCAGCAGCGCGGGACTACAAAGCACAGATACGCAGTATTTT
>TRBJ1-2|TRBV7-2|.|.
CASSVDDNYGYTF
TGTGCCAGCAGCGTGGACGACAACTATGGCTACACCTTC
>TRBJ1-5|TRBV20-1|TRBD1|many
CSALGQDNYQPQHF
TGCAGTGCGCTCGGACAGGACAATTATCAGCCCCAGCATTTT
>TRBJ2-1|TRBV24-1|TRBD1|many
CATSEPGQGDEQFF
TGTGCCACCAGTGAGCCGGGACAGGGTGATGAGCAGTTCTTC
>TRBJ1-2|TRBV13|TRBD1|few
CASLDRAGGYTF
TGTGCCAGCTTGGACAGGGCCGGTGGCTACACCTTC
>TRBJ1-5|TRBV20-1|.|many
CSATYSGQPQHF
TGCAGTGCTACCTACTCGGGTCAGCCCCAGCATTTT
>TRBJ1-6|TRBV5-1|.|many
CASSLQGSDSPLHF
TGCGCCAGCAGCTTGCAGGGATCGGATTCACCCCTCCACTTT
>TRBJ1-1|TRBV19|.|.
CASSLPYTDTEAFF
TGTGCCAGCAGCTTGCCCTACACCGACACTGAAGCTTTCTTT
>TRBJ1-1|TRBV19|.|many
CASSIQLDTEAFF
TGTGCCAGTAGTATCCAGTTGGACACTGAAGCTTTCTTT
>TRBJ2-3|TRBV29-1|.|.
CSVEAPGTGNTQYF
TGCAGCGTTGAAGCGCCAGGTACTGGTAATACGCAGTATTTT
>TRBJ2-3|TRBV13|TRBD2|few
CANSLVAGGVTDTQYF
TGTGCCAACAGCTTAGTTGCGGGGGGCGTCACAGATACGCAGTATTTT
>TRBJ1-2|TRBV29-1|TRBD1|.
CSAEGGGDGYTF
TGCAGCGCTGAAGGGGGCGGTGATGGCTACACCTTC
>TRBJ1-5|TRBV12-3/TRBV12-4|.|few
CASSLTQPQHF
TGTGCCAGCAGTTTAACTCAGCCCCAGCATTTT
>TRBJ1-3|TRBV7-8|.|many
CASSSQGSGNTIYF
TGTGCCAGCAGCTCACAGGGTTCTGGAAACACCATATATTTT
>TRBJ2-6|TRBV29-1|.|few
CSVDRGGTGANVLTF
TGCAGCGTTGACAGGGGAGGCACCGGGGCCAACGTCCTGACTTTC
>TRBJ1-6|TRBV5-1|TRBD1|.
CASSLSGTGAPVSPLHF
TGCGCCAGCAGCTTATCCGGGACAGGGGCCCCCGTCTCACCCCTCCACTTT
>TRBJ1-6|TRBV25-1|.|.
CASSLLRTASSNSPLHF
TGTGCCAGCAGTTTACTCCGTACAGCGAGCTCCAATTCACCCCTCCACTTT
>TRBJ1-2|TRBV9|.|many
CASSADANYGYTF
TGTGCCAGCAGCGCAGATGCTAACTATGGCTACACCTTC
>TRBJ1-6|TRBV19|.|many
CASSRVRDLDSPLHF
TGTGCCAGTAGTAGGGTCAGGGACTTGGATTCACCCCTCCACTTT
>TRBJ1-3|TRBV9|.|many
CASSALQDGGNTIYF
TGTGCCAGCAGCGCCTTACAAGACGGTGGAAACACCATATATTTT
>TRBJ1-1|TRBV2|.|few
CASSMGPGAGNTEAFF
TGTGCCAGCAGTATGGGCCCAGGGGCGGGGAACACTGAAGCTTTCTTT
>TRBJ1-5|TRBV7-6|.|many
CASSLGRESNQPQHF
TGTGCCAGCAGCTTAGGCAGGGAAAGCAATCAGCCCCAGCATTTT
>TRBJ2-2|TRBV7-2|TRBD2|many
CASVQRGGRHGELFF
TGTGCCAGCGTCCAGCGGGGGGGGCGTCACGGGGAGCTGTTTTTT
>TRBJ2-4|TRBV4-2|.|.
CASSQEPGASKNIQYF
TGTGCCAGCAGCCAGGAACCGGGAGCATCCAAAAACATTCAGTACTTC
>TRBJ2-2|TRBV7-3|TRBD2|many
CASRTSGNTGELFF
TGTGCCAGCAGAACTAGCGGGAACACCGGGGAGCTGTTTTTT
>TRBJ1-1|TRBV24-1|.|few
CASSNGQGTHTEAFF
TGTGCCAGCAGTAATGGACAAGGGACACACACTGAAGCTTTCTTT
>TRBJ1-1|TRBV12-3/TRBV12-4|.|many
CASSLEGTEAFF
TGTGCCAGCAGCTTAGAGGGAACTGAAGCTTTCTTT
>TRBJ2-3|TRBV9|.|.
CASSMGTGGGTDTQYF
TGTGCCAGCAGCATGGGGACGGGCGGTGGCACAGATACGCAGTATTTT
>TRBJ2-1|TRBV15|TRBD1|many
CATSRADRGGEQFF
TGTGCCACCAGCAGGGCTGACAGGGGTGGTGAGCAGTTCTTC
>TRBJ2-6|TRBV7-9|.|.
CASAGANVLTF
TGTGCCAGCGCGGGGGCCAACGTCCTGACTTTC
>TRBJ1-2|TRBV2|.|few
CASSVGPGRNGYTF
TGTGCCAGCAGCGTTGGTCCAGGGAGAAATGGCTACACCTTC
>TRBJ2-3|TRBV2|TRBD2|.
CASGDPGLAATDTQYF
TGTGCCAGCGGTGACCCCGGACTAGCGGCCACAGATACGCAGTATTTT